This is a list of T cell receptor beta chains from one sample in a study of cytomegalovirus exposure and HLA in healthy donors. This table comes from immunoSEQ multiplex PCR, and its TCRdb copy is limited to in-frame clones, with some not included. The sample contains approximately 150,000 clones, 75% to 90% of which appear only once. Source material: PBMCs. The receptors were sampled from a man aged 40-55 years in good health and CMV-seronegative. The CDR3 runs from the conserved cysteine through the conserved F or W. D genes are given only for firm matches. Part of the rows lack a size; the others show once, few, many or a class for expanded clones.

. | TRBJ2-1 | . | TRBV5-6 | TGTGCCAGCAGCTGGTACTCGGCCTACAATGAGCAGTTCTTC | CASSWYSAYNEQFF
. | TRBJ1-1 | TRBD1 | TRBV5-4 | TGTGCCAGCAGCTTTGGAGGACAGGGAGATCCTGAAGCTTTCTTT | CASSFGGQGDPEAFF
. | TRBJ1-1 | . | TRBV6-1 | TGTGCCAGCAGTGATCCGCCCATGGCAAACACTGAAGCTTTCTTT | CASSDPPMANTEAFF
. | TRBJ1-4 | TRBD1 | TRBV7-9 | TGTGCCAGCAGCGACGGGACAGCCTTGGGGGAAAAACTGTTTTTT | CASSDGTALGEKLFF
. | TRBJ1-6 | TRBD1 | TRBV6-1 | TGTGCCAGCAGTGAAGCCGGGGGACAGGGGGATAATTCACCCCTCCACTTT | CASSEAGGQGDNSPLHF
. | TRBJ2-2 | TRBD1 | TRBV2 | TGTGCCAGCAGTGAAGCGCGAATCGGGGACAGGCCGAACACCGGGGAGCTGTTTTTT | CASSEARIGDRPNTGELFF
. | TRBJ2-5 | TRBD1 | TRBV25-1 | TGTGCCAGCAGTGAAGACAGGGGGCGTTTAGCGACCCAGTACTTC | CASSEDRGRLATQYF
few | TRBJ1-2 | . | TRBV5-6 | TGTGCCAGCAGATACCTACGAGGGGGATATGGCTACACCTTC | CASRYLRGGYGYTF
. | TRBJ1-6 | TRBD1 | TRBV15 | TGTGCCACCAGCTTCTCGACAGGGCGGAATTCACCCCTCCACTTT | CATSFSTGRNSPLHF
. | TRBJ2-7 | . | TRBV28 | TGTGCCAGCTCCAGTTTAGTACTGGGACTCTTATTGGGTGAGCAGTACTTC | CASSSLVLGLLLGEQYF
once | TRBJ1-2 | TRBD1 | TRBV5-3 | TGTGCCAGAAGCTTGCTTAAGCACAGGGGATATGGCTACACCTTC | CARSLLKHRGYGYTF
. | TRBJ2-1 | . | TRBV10-1 | TGCGCCAGCAGTGAAGGGGGGGGAGGATACAATGAGCAGTTCTTC | CASSEGGGGYNEQFF
. | TRBJ2-7 | TRBD1 | TRBV4-1 | TGCGCCAGCAGCCAAGTGTTCTTGAACAGGGGCAACTACGAGCAGTACTTC | CASSQVFLNRGNYEQYF
. | TRBJ1-1 | . | TRBV9 | TGTGCCAGCAGCGTAGGCGCAGGAATGAACACTGAAGCTTTCTTT | CASSVGAGMNTEAFF
once | TRBJ2-7 | TRBD1 | TRBV27 | TGTGCCAGCAGTCCCCGGGACAGGGGTGTCGAGCAGTACTTC | CASSPRDRGVEQYF
few | TRBJ2-5 | TRBD1 | TRBV18 | TGTGCCAGCTCCCCGACAGGGGGCTTCCCCACCGCGGCGACCCAGTACTTC | CASSPTGGFPTAATQYF
. | TRBJ1-1 | TRBD1 | TRBV5-6 | TGTGCCAGCAGCGCTTGGGGACAGGGTCGGGACACTGAAGCTTTCTTT | CASSAWGQGRDTEAFF
. | TRBJ2-7 | . | TRBV6-1 | TGTGCCAGCAGACGCCCACAGTCCGAGCAGTACTTC | CASRRPQSEQYF
few | TRBJ1-2 | . | TRBV7-2 | TGTGCCAGCAGCTTAGTTGTCACTTCTTGGGGCTACACCTTC | CASSLVVTSWGYTF
. | TRBJ2-1 | TRBD1 | TRBV5-1 | TGCGCCAGCAGCGTCGACAGGGCGGTACCCGATGAGCAGTTCTTC | CASSVDRAVPDEQFF
. | TRBJ2-7 | . | TRBV7-9 | TGTGCCAGCAGCTTAGGGAGTTTTAGGTCCTACGAGCAGTACTTC | CASSLGSFRSYEQYF
. | TRBJ2-7 | TRBD2 | TRBV28 | TGTGCCAGCAGTCAAACTAGCGGGGTGGACCCCTACGAGCAGTACTTC | CASSQTSGVDPYEQYF
. | TRBJ1-2 | TRBD1 | TRBV10-3 | TGTGCCATTCTCGGGGACAGAAGCTATGGCTACACCTTC | CAILGDRSYGYTF
. | TRBJ2-5 | . | TRBV2 | TGTGCCAGCAGTGGCCTCCTGCGGGAGACCCAGTACTTC | CASSGLLRETQYF
. | TRBJ1-2 | TRBD1 | TRBV5-1 | TGCGCCAGCAGCAATGGACAGGGCTATGGCTACACCTTC | CASSNGQGYGYTF
. | TRBJ1-1 | . | TRBV5-1 | TGCGCCTTATTCTCTGGGGGGTCGATGAACACTGAAGCTTTCTTT | CALFSGGSMNTEAFF
. | TRBJ2-7 | TRBD2 | TRBV5-6 | TGTGCCAGCAGCTTTACGTCTAGCGGGGTTAGCTCCTACGAGCAGTACTTC | CASSFTSSGVSSYEQYF
few | TRBJ2-2 | . | TRBV7-3 | TGTGCCAGCAGCAGTGGGGGGACCAACACCGGGGAGCTGTTTTTT | CASSSGGTNTGELFF
. | TRBJ2-1 | . | TRBV7-6 | TGTGCCAGCAGCTTAGATCAAGGCGGCGATGAGCAGTTCTTC | CASSLDQGGDEQFF
. | TRBJ2-3 | . | TRBV5-1 | TGCGCCAGCAGCTTAGGGGGGGCAGGCGATACGCAGTATTTT | CASSLGGAGDTQYF
. | TRBJ1-6 | TRBD1 | TRBV2 | TGTGCCAGCAGAGGGACAGGGACTTCACCCCTCCACTTT | CASRGTGTSPLHF
. | TRBJ2-3 | TRBD2 | TRBV5-1 | TGCGCCAGCAGCCCCGGACTAGCGGCAGATACGCAGTATTTT | CASSPGLAADTQYF
. | TRBJ1-4 | . | TRBV6-1 | TGTGCCAGCAGAGCAGGGAATGAAAAACTGTTTTTT | CASRAGNEKLFF
few | TRBJ2-3 | . | TRBV6-5 | TGTGCCAGCAGTTACCTGGACAGCCTGGCAGATACGCAGTATTTT | CASSYLDSLADTQYF
. | TRBJ2-2 | TRBD2 | TRBV7-3 | TGTGCCAGCAGCTCAGCGGGGTCGTACACCGGGGAGCTGTTTTTT | CASSSAGSYTGELFF
few | TRBJ2-1 | TRBD2 | TRBV30 | TGTGCCTGGAAGACTAGCGGGGAGCAGTTCTTC | CAWKTSGEQFF
. | TRBJ2-2 | TRBD1 | TRBV6-1 | TGTGCCAGCAGTGGGGCAGGGGGCGTTAGGACCGGGGAGCTGTTTTTT | CASSGAGGVRTGELFF
. | TRBJ1-1 | . | TRBV16 | TGTGCCAGCAGCCAATTGCGGACTGAAGCTTTCTTT | CASSQLRTEAFF
. | TRBJ2-7 | TRBD1 | TRBV28 | TGTGCCAGCAGTGCTACAGGGGACATCTCCTACGAGCAGTACTTC | CASSATGDISYEQYF
. | TRBJ2-7 | . | TRBV7-9 | TGTGCCAGCAGCTTAGCTCTTTCCTACGAGCAGTACTTC | CASSLALSYEQYF
. | TRBJ1-6 | TRBD1 | TRBV5-5 | TGTGCCAGCAGCTTAACCGGGACAGGGGGTTCACCCCTCCACTTT | CASSLTGTGGSPLHF
once | TRBJ2-3 | TRBD2 | TRBV19 | TGTGCCAGTAGTACCAGACTAGCGGGGGTGTTAGATACGCAGTATTTT | CASSTRLAGVLDTQYF
once | TRBJ2-5 | . | TRBV5-1 | TGCGCCAGTGGATTAGCGGAAGAGACCCAGTACTTC | CASGLAEETQYF
. | TRBJ2-7 | TRBD2 | TRBV15 | TGTGCCACCAGCAGAGAGGTGAGCGGGGATTCCTCCTACGAGCAGTACTTC | CATSREVSGDSSYEQYF
. | TRBJ2-2 | TRBD1 | TRBV5-4 | TGTGCCAGCAGCTCCGCCGAACAGGGGGCGCCCGGCGGGGAGCTGTTTTTT | CASSSAEQGAPGGELFF
. | TRBJ1-3 | . | TRBV9 | TGTGCCAGCAGTCCTAACCTAAACACCATATATTTT | CASSPNLNTIYF
. | TRBJ1-1 | . | TRBV29-1 | TGCAGCGCGAGGGAGGGACCGAACACTGAAGCTTTCTTT | CSAREGPNTEAFF
. | TRBJ2-6 | . | TRBV19 | TGTGCCAGTAGTAGGAGTCTACGGGAGTCTGGGGCCAACGTCCTGACTTTC | CASSRSLRESGANVLTF
once | TRBJ2-5 | . | TRBV5-1 | TGCGCCAGCAGCGGTGCGAGACAGCAAGAGACCCAGTACTTC | CASSGARQQETQYF
. | TRBJ2-3 | . | TRBV11-2 | TGTGCCAGCAGCTTTCGACTAGTTGAAACGCAGTATTTT | CASSFRLVETQYF
few | TRBJ1-4 | . | TRBV4-1 | TGCGCCAGCAGCCAAACACGAGGGTGGGGTGAAAAACTGTTTTTT | CASSQTRGWGEKLFF
once | TRBJ2-1 | . | TRBV11-2 | TGTGCCAGCAGCTTATGGAGCGGAGGAAACAATGAGCAGTTCTTC | CASSLWSGGNNEQFF
. | TRBJ2-7 | TRBD2 | TRBV2 | TGTGCCAGCAGGACGCCGGGGGGGGACTCCTACGAGCAGTACTTC | CASRTPGGDSYEQYF
. | TRBJ2-1 | . | TRBV30 | TGTGCCTGGAGTCATACTAATGAGCAGTTCTTC | CAWSHTNEQFF
. | TRBJ2-7 | . | TRBV2 | TGTGCCAGCAGTAATCAGGGATACGAGCAGTACTTC | CASSNQGYEQYF
. | TRBJ1-2 | TRBD1 | TRBV30 | TGTGCCTGGACTTACAGGGGGGATCTTATCGGCTATGGCTACACCTTC | CAWTYRGDLIGYGYTF
. | TRBJ2-3 | . | TRBV5-4 | TGTGCCAGCAGCTTGAGAGGTAGCACAGATACGCAGTATTTT | CASSLRGSTDTQYF
. | TRBJ2-7 | TRBD1 | TRBV18 | TGTGCCAGCTCCCTGAATCGGCGACAGGGTGCGGGGCAGTACTTC | CASSLNRRQGAGQYF